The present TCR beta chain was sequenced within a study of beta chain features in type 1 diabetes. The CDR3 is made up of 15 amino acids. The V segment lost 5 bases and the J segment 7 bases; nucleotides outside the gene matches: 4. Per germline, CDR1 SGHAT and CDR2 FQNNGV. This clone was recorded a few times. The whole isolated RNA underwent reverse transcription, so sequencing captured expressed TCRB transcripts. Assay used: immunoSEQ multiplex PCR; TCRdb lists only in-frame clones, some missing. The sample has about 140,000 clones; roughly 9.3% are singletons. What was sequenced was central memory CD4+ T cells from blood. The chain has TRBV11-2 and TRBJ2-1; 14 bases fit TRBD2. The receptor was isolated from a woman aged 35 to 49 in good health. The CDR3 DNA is TGTGCCAGCAGCCCGGGACTAGCGGGGGTTAATGAGCAGTTCTTC. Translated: CASSPGLAGVNEQFF.